The rows below give T cell receptor beta chains drawn from one sample of a study of neurological immune-mediated disorders. TCRdb reanalysed the 5' RACE reads using MiXCR and keeps one entry per CDR3 protein. The data show 50,000 or so distinct CDR3 sequences, around 14% seen once. The specimen was PBMCs. Receptor source: a male donor with HTLV-1-associated myelopathy (HAM/TSP). Both conserved end residues are part of each CDR3. The D gene is left open where the match is weak. For some rows the clone size is stated as once, few or many, or as a class when expanded; others skip it.

CDR3	DNA	length	V	J	D	size
CASKEIRTGDTGELFF	TGCGCCAGCAAAGAAATCAGGACAGGGGACACCGGGGAGCTGTTTTTT	16	TRBV10-2	TRBJ2-2	TRBD1	many
CASSRGTGGVLGTEAFF	TGTGCCAGCAGCCGAGGGACAGGGGGCGTATTGGGCACTGAAGCTTTCTTT	17	TRBV5-7	TRBJ1-1	TRBD1	many
CASSLGFNYGYTF	TGTGCCAGCAGCTTAGGATTTAACTATGGCTACACCTTC	13	TRBV7-2	TRBJ1-2	NA	many
CASSPVFSGGYTF	TGTGCCAGCAGCCCGGTTTTTTCAGGTGGCTACACCTTC	13	TRBV9	TRBJ1-2	NA	few
CASSSGTAQGMGKLFF	TGTGCCAGCAGCTCAGGGACAGCTCAAGGGATGGGAAAACTGTTTTTT	16	TRBV7-6	TRBJ1-4	TRBD1	few
CASSVASQGSEAFF	TGTGCCAGCAGCGTAGCGTCCCAAGGCAGTGAAGCTTTCTTT	14	TRBV9	TRBJ1-1	NA	many
CSAPQRNYGYTF	TGCAGTGCTCCGCAGAGAAACTATGGCTACACCTTC	12	TRBV20-1	TRBJ1-2	NA	many
CSANGALDQPQHF	TGCAGTGCTAACGGGGCGTTGGATCAGCCCCAGCATTTT	13	TRBV20-1	TRBJ1-5	NA	many
CASSLERRAEAFF	TGTGCCAGCAGCCTGGAGCGGAGGGCTGAAGCTTTCTTT	13	TRBV14	TRBJ1-1	NA	many
CASSLGLQENTGELFF	TGCGCCAGCAGCTTGGGCTTGCAGGAGAACACCGGGGAGCTGTTTTTT	16	TRBV5-1	TRBJ2-2	NA	many
CASSQVGGYTF	TGTGCCAGCAGCCAAGTAGGGGGCTACACCTTC	11	TRBV3-1	TRBJ1-2	NA	many
CASDTDPGRGTMNTEAFF	TGCGCCAGCGACACGGACCCCGGACGGGGCACTATGAACACTGAAGCTTTCTTT	18	TRBV5-1	TRBJ1-1	NA	many
CSARDRGSTSNQPEHF	TGCAGTGCTAGAGACAGGGGGAGTACTTCCAATCAGCCCGAGCATTTT	16	TRBV20-1	TRBJ1-5	TRBD1	NA
CASSYSGGDYEQYF	TGTGCCAGCAGTTACTCGGGGGGAGACTACGAGCAGTACTTC	14	TRBV6-6	TRBJ2-7	NA	many
CASTFSRENEKLFF	TGTGCCAGCACCTTTAGTCGGGAGAATGAAAAACTGTTTTTT	14	TRBV7-9	TRBJ1-4	NA	many
CASSLSNNYEQYF	TGTGCCAGCAGTTTGTCTAATAACTACGAGCAGTACTTC	13	TRBV27	TRBJ2-7	NA	many
CAISGTDSGNTIYF	TGTGCCATCAGTGGGACAGACTCTGGAAACACCATATATTTT	14	TRBV10-3	TRBJ1-3	NA	many
CASSYSGAQGTEAFF	TGTGCCAGCAGTTATTCTGGGGCCCAGGGGACTGAAGCTTTCTTT	15	TRBV6-5	TRBJ1-1	NA	many
CASSRDRDNEQFF	TGTGCCAGCAGCCGGGACCGGGACAATGAGCAGTTCTTC	13	TRBV5-5	TRBJ2-1	NA	many
CASSLDGNYEQYF	TGCGCCAGCAGCTTGGATGGCAACTACGAGCAGTACTTC	13	TRBV5-1	TRBJ2-7	NA	many
CASRLRGTAVNYGYTF	TGTGCCAGCCGCCTTAGGGGGACAGCCGTAAACTATGGCTACACCTTC	16	TRBV12-3/TRBV12-4	TRBJ1-2	TRBD1	many
CASSLSGDSPLHF	TGCGCCAGCAGCTTGTCAGGGGACTCACCCCTCCACTTT	13	TRBV5-1	TRBJ1-6	NA	many
CASAGGQGLDEQYF	TGTGCCAGCGCCGGAGGACAGGGGCTCGACGAGCAGTACTTC	14	TRBV28	TRBJ2-7	TRBD1	many
CSVGQLVNTEAFF	TGCAGCGTTGGACAGCTAGTTAACACTGAAGCTTTCTTT	13	TRBV29-1	TRBJ1-1	NA	many
CASSLSGINEKLFF	TGTGCCAGCAGTTTATCGGGGATTAATGAAAAACTGTTTTTT	14	TRBV28	TRBJ1-4	NA	many
CASSHRTVQETQYF	TGTGCCAGCAGCCATCGGACAGTCCAAGAGACCCAGTACTTC	14	TRBV14	TRBJ2-5	NA	few
CASSPGGRGETQYF	TGCGCCAGCAGCCCGGGGGGGCGAGGGGAGACCCAGTACTTC	14	TRBV5-1	TRBJ2-5	TRBD2	many
CASSQTSGSGGTDTQYF	TGTGCCAGCAGTCAAACAAGTGGTAGCGGGGGCACAGATACGCAGTATTTT	17	TRBV28	TRBJ2-3	TRBD2	NA
CSAPLTRRSTDTQYF	TGCAGTGCTCCTCTCACACGGAGGAGCACAGATACGCAGTATTTT	15	TRBV20-1	TRBJ2-3	NA	many
CASSGGPGGLADTQYF	TGCGCCAGCAGTGGAGGTCCGGGGGGCTTGGCAGATACGCAGTATTTT	16	TRBV10-2	TRBJ2-3	NA	NA
CASSLTWTSGLRAFTDTQYF	TGCGCCAGCAGCTTAACGTGGACTAGCGGGCTCCGCGCGTTCACAGATACGCAGTATTTT	20	TRBV5-1	TRBJ2-3	TRBD2	many
CASSQMDGKAFF	TGCGCCAGCAGCCAAATGGACGGTAAAGCTTTCTTT	12	TRBV4-1	TRBJ1-1	NA	NA